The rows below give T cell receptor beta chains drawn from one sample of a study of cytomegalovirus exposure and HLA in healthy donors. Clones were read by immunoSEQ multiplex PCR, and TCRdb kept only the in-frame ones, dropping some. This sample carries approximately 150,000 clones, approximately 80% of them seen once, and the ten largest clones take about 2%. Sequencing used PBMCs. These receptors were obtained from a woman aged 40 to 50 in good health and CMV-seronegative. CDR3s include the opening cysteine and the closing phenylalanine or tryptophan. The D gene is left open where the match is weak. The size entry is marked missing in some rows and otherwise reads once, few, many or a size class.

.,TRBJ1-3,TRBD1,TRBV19,TGTGCCAGTACCTTGACAGGGGATTATGGTGGAAACACCATATATTTT,CASTLTGDYGGNTIYF
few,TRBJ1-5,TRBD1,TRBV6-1,TGTGCCAGCAGTTTCGGGACAGATAGCAATCAGCCCCAGCATTTT,CASSFGTDSNQPQHF
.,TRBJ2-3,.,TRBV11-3,TGTGCCAGCAGCCCCGATAGGGGGGGAATTGATACGCAGTATTTT,CASSPDRGGIDTQYF
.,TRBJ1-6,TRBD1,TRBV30,TGTGCCTGGAGCCTCCCGGGACAGGGAAAGACACCCCTCCACTTT,CAWSLPGQGKTPLHF
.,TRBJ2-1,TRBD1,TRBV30,TGTGCCTCCGGACAGGGGGCCTATGAGCAGTTCTTC,CASGQGAYEQFF
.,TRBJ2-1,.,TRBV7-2,TGTGCCAGCAGCTTGGGGCCCTACAATGAGCAGTTCTTC,CASSLGPYNEQFF
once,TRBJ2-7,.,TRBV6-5,TGTGCCAGCAGTTACTCTTACGCCGGGAACTACGAGCAGTACTTC,CASSYSYAGNYEQYF
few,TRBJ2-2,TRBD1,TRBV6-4,TGTGCCAGCAGTTCCCACAGGGGAGTGGGCACCGGGGAGCTGTTTTTT,CASSSHRGVGTGELFF
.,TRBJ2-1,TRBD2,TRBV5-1,TGCGCCAGCAGCCGAAGCGGGGGGGCAAACAATGAGCAGTTCTTC,CASSRSGGANNEQFF
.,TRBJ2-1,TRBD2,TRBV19,TGTGCCAGTAGTATTTCGCGCGGGAGGGGTCAGAATGAGCAGTTCTTC,CASSISRGRGQNEQFF
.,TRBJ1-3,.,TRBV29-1,TGCAGCGCGACCAGGGGAAGTGGAAACACCATATATTTT,CSATRGSGNTIYF
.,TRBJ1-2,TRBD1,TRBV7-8,TGTGCCAGCAGCCTGCCGGGACAGGGGGGTACGGAGATCTATGGCTACACCTTC,CASSLPGQGGTEIYGYTF
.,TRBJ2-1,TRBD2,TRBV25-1,TGTGCCAGCAGTGAATGGCGGGAGGCCTACGATGAGCAGTTCTTC,CASSEWREAYDEQFF
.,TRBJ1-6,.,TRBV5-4,TGTGCCAGCAGCTTGGACCCGGGCTCCTATAATTCACCCCTCCACTTT,CASSLDPGSYNSPLHF
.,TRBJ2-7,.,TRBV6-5,TGTGCCAGCAGTAGGACAGCAACCTACTCCTACGAGCAGTACTTC,CASSRTATYSYEQYF
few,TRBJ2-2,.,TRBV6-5,TGTGCCACCCAGGGTTCTGCGAACACCGGGGAGCTGTTTTTT,CATQGSANTGELFF
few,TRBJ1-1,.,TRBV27,TGTGCCAGCAGCTCAAACCTGGGACATTCGAACACTGAAGCTTTCTTT,CASSSNLGHSNTEAFF
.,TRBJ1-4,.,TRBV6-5,TGTGCCAGCAGTAGGGGAGGAGTAGTTAATGAAAAACTGTTTTTT,CASSRGGVVNEKLFF
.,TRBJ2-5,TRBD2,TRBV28,TGTGCCAGCAGTCAGCGGGGGGGCGGGGAGACCCAGTACTTC,CASSQRGGGETQYF
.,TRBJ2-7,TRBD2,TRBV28,TGTGCCAGCAGTTACCAAGGGAGGGGCCGTTACTACGAGCAGTACTTC,CASSYQGRGRYYEQYF
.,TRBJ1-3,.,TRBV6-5,TGTGCCAGCAGCCTCTCAGGGACTGGAAACACCATATATTTT,CASSLSGTGNTIYF
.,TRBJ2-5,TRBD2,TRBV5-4,TGTGCCAGCAGCTTAGCGGGGTACCAAGAGACCCAGTACTTC,CASSLAGYQETQYF
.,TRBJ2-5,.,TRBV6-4,TGTGCCAGCAGCCCAATAGGGGGCCAAGAGACCCAGTACTTC,CASSPIGGQETQYF
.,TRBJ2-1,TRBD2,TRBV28,TGTGCCAGCAGCGTAGCGGGGGATACCTACAATGAGCAGTTCTTC,CASSVAGDTYNEQFF
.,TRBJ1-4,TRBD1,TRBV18,TGTGCCAGCTCAACTCGGACAGGGGATGAAAAACTGTTTTTT,CASSTRTGDEKLFF
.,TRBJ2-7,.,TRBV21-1,TGTGCCAGCAGCAAGGGGTCAAACAGGTTCCCCCACGAGCAGTACTTC,CASSKGSNRFPHEQYF
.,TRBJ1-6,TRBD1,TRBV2,TGTGCCAGCAGCAACCCTGGGACAGCCTATAATTCACCCCTCCACTTT,CASSNPGTAYNSPLHF
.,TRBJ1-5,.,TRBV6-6,TGTGCCAGCAGCCCTAACCCCGAAAATCAGCCCCAGCATTTT,CASSPNPENQPQHF
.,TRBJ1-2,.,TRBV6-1,TGTGCCAGCAGTGAATGGGGGGGGGATGGCTACACCTTC,CASSEWGGDGYTF
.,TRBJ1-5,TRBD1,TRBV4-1,TGCGCCAGCAGCCAAGTAGAGGACAGGGGGCACAATCAGCCCCAGCATTTT,CASSQVEDRGHNQPQHF
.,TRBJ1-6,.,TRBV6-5,TGTGCCAGCAGTTACTCGAAACAGGCAAGCTCACCCCTCCACTTT,CASSYSKQASSPLHF
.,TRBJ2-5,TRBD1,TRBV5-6,TGTGCCAGCAGCCCGGGACAGGTCGACGGGGAGCAGTACTTC,CASSPGQVDGEQYF
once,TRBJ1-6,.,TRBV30,TGTGCCTGGAGTTTCCAGGGCAATTCACCCCTCCACTTT,CAWSFQGNSPLHF
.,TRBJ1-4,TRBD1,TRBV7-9,TGTGCCAGCAGTCCCGGGACAGTAACTGAAAAACTGTTTTTT,CASSPGTVTEKLFF
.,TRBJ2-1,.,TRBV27,TGTGCCAGCAGTCCTAGGGGGGGCAACAATGAGCAGTTCTTC,CASSPRGGNNEQFF
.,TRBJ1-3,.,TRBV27,TGTGCCAGCAGTTGGACGAGCGCAGGGGACACCATATATTTT,CASSWTSAGDTIYF
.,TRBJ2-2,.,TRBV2,TGTGCCAGCAGTGTTGAGCAGAACACCGGGGAGCTGTTTTTT,CASSVEQNTGELFF
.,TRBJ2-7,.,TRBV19,TGTGCCAGTAGTACCGGGGGGCGGGGGATCAGCTCCTACGAGCAGTACTTC,CASSTGGRGISSYEQYF
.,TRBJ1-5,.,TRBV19,TGTGCCAGTAGTTCCGGACAGACGCAGCCCCAGCATTTT,CASSSGQTQPQHF
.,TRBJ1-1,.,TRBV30,TGTGCTCTCAGGGATACAATTACTGAAGCTTTCTTT,CALRDTITEAFF
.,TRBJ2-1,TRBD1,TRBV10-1,TGCGCCAGCAGTGGAACAGGGGGTCCCTACAATGAGCAGTTCTTC,CASSGTGGPYNEQFF
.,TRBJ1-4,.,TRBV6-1,TGTGCCAGCAGTGAAGCGCTTACGGGGAATGAAAAACTGTTTTTT,CASSEALTGNEKLFF
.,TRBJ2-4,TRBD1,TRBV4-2,TGTGCCAGCAGCCAAGATGACAGGGTGGGCAACATTCAGTACTTC,CASSQDDRVGNIQYF
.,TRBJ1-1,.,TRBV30,TGTGCCTGGGTCCGGGACTTAAGGGAGGCTTTCTTT,CAWVRDLREAFF
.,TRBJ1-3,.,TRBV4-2,TGTGCCAGCAGCCACTATGGACAGTACTCTGGAAACACCATATATTTT,CASSHYGQYSGNTIYF
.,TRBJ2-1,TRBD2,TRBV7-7,TGTGCCAGCAGTTCGGGACTAGCGGGAGGGAGTGAGCAGTTCTTC,CASSSGLAGGSEQFF
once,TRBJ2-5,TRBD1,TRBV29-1,TGCAGCGTTCGACCCGGGACAGGGCAAGAGACCCAGTACTTC,CSVRPGTGQETQYF
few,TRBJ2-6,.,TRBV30,TGTGCCTGTCCCGGACAAGTACTCTCTGGGGCCAACGTCCTGACTTTC,CACPGQVLSGANVLTF
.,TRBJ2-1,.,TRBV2,TGTGCCAGCAGTGACCTAACGTCTTGGAGCGTCTACAATGAGCAGTTCTTC,CASSDLTSWSVYNEQFF
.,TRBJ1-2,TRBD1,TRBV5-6,TGTGCCAGCAGCTATTGGGACAGGGCTGGCTATGGCTACACCTTC,CASSYWDRAGYGYTF
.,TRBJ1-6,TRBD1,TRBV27,TGTGCCAGCAGTTTGACTAGGACAGGCTATTCTCCCTATAATTCACCCCTCCACTTT,CASSLTRTGYSPYNSPLHF
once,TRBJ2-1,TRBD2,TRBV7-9,TGTTCCAGCAGCTCATCTAGCGGGGGGACTATCTACAATGAGCAGTTCTTC,CSSSSSSGGTIYNEQFF
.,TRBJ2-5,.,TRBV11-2,TGTGCCAGCAGCTTACTCCTCGATAGCGACCAAGAGACCCAGTACTTC,CASSLLLDSDQETQYF